Below, 20 T cell receptor beta chains from the same sample are listed, as sequenced in a study of human T cells and chemical hapten exposure (dated by TCRdb to about 2021). Preparation of the library involved RACE. The instrument given in TCRdb is NextSeq 500. TCRdb passed the public sequencing reads through fastp at Q25 and MiXCR, retaining productive beta sequences. Each CDR3 protein appears once, grouped with its most common genes and DNA. The sample data list 75,000 to 100,000 distinct CDR3 sequences, and around 9.3% of these were observed just once. Of the sample, approximately 1.9% is held by the ten largest clones. The time point label here, explained by the study, means: patch test 2, 6 weeks after DPC sensitization. In the paper's terms, the treatment or condition label means: therapeutic diphenylcyclopropenone sensitization with weekly scalp DPC. This specimen was whole blood, taken in connection with sensitization to the hapten diphenylcyclopropenone (DPC). These receptors were collected from a woman in her thirties or forties with alopecia areata. Some clones in this sample may be carry-over from other donors' samples.

The chain uses TRBV12-5 and TRBJ1-5, with no clear D. CDR1 and CDR2 (germline): LGHNT, FRNRAP. The CDR3 has 12 residues. V lost 4 bases, J lost 11 bases, and 12 bases lay in between. Here the CDR3 reads CASGSSPQAQHF. In DNA form, the CDR3 reads TGTGCTAGTGGTTCCTCCCCCCAGGCCCAGCATTTT.

This clonotype came up many times. V usage is TRBV6-5 and J usage is TRBJ2-1, with D unclear. The V gene's germline CDR1 is MNHEY and CDR2 SVGAGI. V lost 2 bases and J 0 bases, leaving 8 bases between the germline ends. The CDR3 is made up of 15 amino acids. The CDR3 nucleotides read TGTGCCAGCAGTTACGGGCGCCCCTCCTACAATGAGCAGTTCTTC. Amino acids: CASSYGRPSYNEQFF.

The genes are TRBV29-1 and TRBJ1-2; possible D gene TRBD1, 6 bases. The CDR3 loop spans 13 amino acids. Germline lookup yields CDR1 SQVTM and CDR2 ANQGSEA. V lost 3 bases and J 4 bases, leaving 12 bases between the germline ends. In nucleotides, the CDR3 is TGCAGCGTTGACTCAGGGGCGGGCTATGGCTACACCTTC. It yields the protein CSVDSGAGYGYTF. The whole variable domain, remainder taken from reference TRBV29-1 and TRBJ1-2, is SAVISQKPSRDICQRGTSLTIQCQVDSQVTMMFWYRQQPGQSLTLIATANQGSEATYESGFVIDKFPISRPNLTFSTLTVSNMSPEDSSIYLCSVDSGAGYGYTFGSGTRLTVV.

This chain links TRBV7-2 with TRBJ2-7, with 8 bases fitting TRBD1. CDR1 and CDR2 from the germline V gene are SGHTA and FQGNSA. The CDR3 is 12 amino acids. Losses at the gene ends were 8 bases for V and 3 bases for J; bases not matched to a gene: 3. The CDR3 nucleotides are TGTGCCAGCGCAGGGGGCGGCTACGAGCAGTACTTC. This encodes CASAGGGYEQYF.

This clonotype was counted at least ten times. V and J are TRBV19 and TRBJ2-7, with 7 bases that match TRBD1. Looked up from germline, CDR1 is LNHDA and CDR2 is SQIVND (reference sequence). V lost 3 bases to trimming and J lost 4 bases; unmatched junction nucleotides: 9. The CDR3 runs to 15 residues. In nucleotides, the CDR3 is TGTGCCAGTAGTATCCGACAGGGAAGTTGGTACGAGCAGTACTTC. Protein sequence: CASSIRQGSWYEQYF.

This clonotype appeared many times. The chain uses TRBV29-1 and TRBJ2-2; the D gene could be TRBD1 or TRBD2 (5 bases each). The CDR3 sequence is 13 residues long. CDR1 SQVTM and CDR2 ANQGSEA come from the germline V gene. Trimming took off 6 bases at V and 8 bases at J, with 16 bases between the two ends. CDR3 coding DNA: TGCAGCGTAGCCGGGACCCAGGCGGGGGAGCTGTTTTTT. It translates to CSVAGTQAGELFF.

The chain has TRBV12-3 or TRBV12-4 and TRBJ2-2; 7 bases match TRBD1. Unmatched junction bases numbered 3, after V lost 8 bases and J lost 3 bases. The CDR3 length is 13 residues. CDR3 DNA sequence: TGTGCCAGCCACAGGGGCGACACCGGGGAGCTGTTTTTT. Its translation is CASHRGDTGELFF.

This clonotype showed up many times. The chain carries TRBV6-6 and TRBJ2-1; D not certain. V was trimmed by 5 bases and J by 6 bases, leaving 8 bases between them. The CDR3 contains 12 residues. The germline CDR1 and CDR2 sequences are MNHNY and SVGAGI (reference sequence). CDR3 sequence (DNA): TGTGCCAGCAGTCCGTCCGTCAATGAGCAGTTCTTC. It yields the protein CASSPSVNEQFF.

This clonotype showed up many times. J is TRBJ2-4 and V is TRBV6-6; D is tentatively TRBD1 or TRBD2 (5 bases each). This CDR3 contains 16 residues. CDR1 is MNHNY and CDR2 is SVGAGI in the germline V gene (reference sequence). Trimming took 4 bases from V and 1 from J, leaving 14 bases between them. The CDR3 coding sequence is TGTGCCAGCAGTTTCCGGGACCTAGGCGCCAAAAACATTCAGTACTTC. Its protein product is CASSFRDLGAKNIQYF.

The chain links TRBV29-1 to TRBJ1-4; 7 nucleotides line up with TRBD1. The CDR3 length is 14 residues. V was pared by 3 bases and J by 7 bases, with 8 bases of the junction left unmatched. Germline V gives CDR1 SQVTM, CDR2 ANQGSEA. This CDR3 reads CSVEGQGGGEKLFF. Written as DNA, the CDR3 is TGCAGCGTTGAGGGGCAGGGGGGAGGTGAAAAACTGTTTTTT.

This sequence joins TRBV5-1 and TRBJ2-7; 9 nucleotides match TRBD1. Trimming cost V 2 bases and J 4 bases; bases outside gene matches: 7. The CDR3 contains 15 residues. Germline V gene data show CDR1 as SGHRS and CDR2 as YFSETQ. CDR3 sequence: CASSFDGTGSYEQYF. In nucleotides, the CDR3 is TGCGCCAGCAGCTTCGACGGGACAGGGAGTTACGAGCAGTACTTC.

This clonotype was seen at least ten times. The genes are TRBV12-3 or TRBV12-4 and TRBJ2-5; D call uncertain. Trimming cost V 0 bases and J 5 bases, with 4 bases left between them. The CDR3 consists of 12 residues. CDR3 bases: TGTGCCAGCAGTTTAGCGCTCGAGACCCAGTACTTC. Translation: CASSLALETQYF.

This clonotype was counted between two and nine times. The chain is built from TRBV29-1 and TRBJ1-1, with D unclear. V dropped 6 bases and J dropped 6 bases, with 17 bases sitting between them. CDR3 length: 13 residues. CDR1 and CDR2 (germline): SQVTM, ANQGSEA. The CDR3 DNA reads TGCAGCGTCCGGGCCCTCATGTTGGCTGAAGCTTTCTTT. It translates to CSVRALMLAEAFF.

This clonotype showed up many times. The chain employs TRBV20-1 and TRBJ1-5; D is ambiguous. The V end lost 7 bases, the J end lost 0 bases, and 10 bases lay between the germline ends. The CDR3 length is 13 residues. Germline V gene sequence: CDR1 DFQATT, CDR2 SNEGSKA (reference sequence). CDR3: CSDGEYSNQPQHF. CDR3 sequence (DNA): TGCAGTGATGGGGAGTATAGCAATCAGCCCCAGCATTTT.

This clonotype was seen more than once but under ten times. The V call is TRBV9, the J call TRBJ2-5; D uncertain. The germline gives CDR1 SGDLS, CDR2 YYNGEE. The CDR3 length is 15 residues. V was trimmed by 0 bases and J by 5 bases, leaving 14 bases between them. In DNA, the CDR3 is TGTGCCAGCAGCGTAGACGTCCGCTCCGGTGAGACCCAGTACTTC. Translating it yields CASSVDVRSGETQYF.

This chain connects TRBV6-5 to TRBJ2-7; 7 bases fit TRBD2. This CDR3 comprises 17 residues. Germline V gene data show CDR1 as MNHEY and CDR2 as SVGAGI. V shed 0 bases, J shed 0 bases, and the junction held 8 bases outside the gene matches. The CDR3 sequence is CASSYSPASGTSYEQYF. CDR3 sequence (DNA): TGTGCCAGCAGTTACTCTCCGGCTAGCGGTACCTCCTACGAGCAGTACTTC.

This clonotype has just a few counts. The chain uses TRBV7-9 and TRBJ2-4; D perhaps matches TRBD2 (5 bases). V lost 1 base, J lost 8 bases, and 9 bases lay in between. The CDR3 covers 13 residues. CDR1 is SEHNR and CDR2 is FQNEAQ in the germline V gene (reference sequence). The CDR3 DNA is TGTGCCAGCAGCTTAGATAGCGTCGACATTCAGTACTTC. This codes for CASSLDSVDIQYF.

The chain carries TRBV27 and TRBJ1-5, with D maybe TRBD1 (6 bases). Germline CDR1 reads MNHEY; CDR2 reads SMNVEV (reference sequence). Between the trimmed V and J ends, which lost 5 bases and 5 bases, there was a span of 13 bases. CDR3 length equals 14 residues. The CDR3 nucleotides are TGTGCCAGCAGTAGGACAGAAGGAGATCAGCCCCAGCATTTT. This sequence encodes CASSRTEGDQPQHF.

This clonotype showed up many times. This rearrangement joins TRBV24-1 to TRBJ2-5; the match to TRBD1 covers 12 bases. The CDR3 sequence is 18 residues long. Germline CDR1 and CDR2: KGHDR and SFDVKD. The junction had 8 bases not matched to a gene; V was cut back by 4 bases and J by 0 bases. CDR3 coding DNA: TGTGCCACCAGTGAGGGGGACAGGGGGCTAGGGTACCAAGAGACCCAGTACTTC. Residues: CATSEGDRGLGYQETQYF.

There are many counts of this clonotype. This chain joins TRBV27 and TRBJ2-7; D unresolved. The CDR3 loop spans 14 amino acids. The ends were cut back, 5 bases at V and 6 bases at J, with 17 bases in the middle. Germline V CDR1 and CDR2: MNHEY, SMNVEV (reference sequence). CDR3 protein: CASSPGVLGLEQYF. The DNA of the CDR3 is TGTGCCAGCAGTCCAGGAGTGTTGGGCCTCGAGCAGTACTTC.